The clone carrying this T cell receptor beta chain was counted a few times. Its antigen is as yet unknown. The data originate from a study of shared clonotypes between healthy human individuals. Study context: Aged between 18 and 49, the donors were a couple of women and a few men.

Germline V gene lookup returns CDR1 SEHNR and CDR2 FQNEAQ (reference sequence). The length of the CDR3 is 12 residues. Trimming took 6 bases from V and 5 from J, leaving 8 bases between them. Original methodology: ImmunoSEQ junction-only sequences lacked quality scores, so their filtering differed. Assay: immunoSEQ multiplex PCR; the TCRdb copy retains only in-frame clones and omits some. V and J calls and clone size are those listed in that table; D and trimming were worked out from the DNA. The table has 800,000 to 1,200,000 clones, 75% to 85% seen once; the top ten hold 0.52%. General study findings and limits: Generation of non-shared clonotypes was less probable than generation of clonotypes shared by all four donors.

The source material was memory CD4+ T cells from PBMCs. Sample subset: CD45RA-negative fraction. This clonotype was sampled from a man aged 18 to 35 in good health. Some clones in this sample may be carry-over from other donors' samples. The V and J genes are TRBV7-9 and TRBJ2-1; unclear D gene. The CDR3 nucleotides read TGTGCCAGCAGATCAGACCACAATGAGCAGTTCTTC. It encodes CASRSDHNEQFF.